Listed below are T cell receptor beta chains from one sample, sequenced in a study of blood T cell repertoires in COVID-19. The data were produced by immunoSEQ multiplex PCR, yet TCRdb's version contains in-frame clones alone and is incomplete. The sample lists about 200,000 clones; about 80% were seen once. Sequencing input: peripheral blood. All receptors derive from a human donor with acute or convalescent COVID-19. The donor label of this sample is uncertain. CDR3s include the opening cysteine and the closing phenylalanine or tryptophan. A D gene is named only where the DNA matches it firmly.

v_call: TRBV2; j_call: TRBJ2-7; d_call: .; cdr3_aa: CASSEMRSGNEQYF; cdr3_nt: TGTGCCAGCAGTGAAATGAGGTCAGGGAACGAGCAGTACTTC
v_call: TRBV6-1; j_call: TRBJ1-5; d_call: .; cdr3_aa: CASSEAQRYQPQHF; cdr3_nt: TGTGCCAGCAGTGAAGCGCAGAGGTATCAGCCCCAGCATTTT
v_call: TRBV3-1/TRBV3-2; j_call: TRBJ2-1; d_call: TRBD1; cdr3_aa: CASSQGRDRDPYNEQFF; cdr3_nt: TGTGCCAGCAGCCAAGGGCGGGACAGGGATCCCTACAATGAGCAGTTCTTC
v_call: TRBV7-9; j_call: TRBJ1-3; d_call: TRBD1; cdr3_aa: CASSRSTGGSGNTIYF; cdr3_nt: TGTGCCAGCAGCCGATCTACAGGGGGCTCTGGAAACACCATATATTTT
v_call: TRBV5-1; j_call: TRBJ2-3; d_call: TRBD2; cdr3_aa: CASSSKTSGSSDTQYF; cdr3_nt: TGCGCCAGCAGCTCTAAGACTAGCGGGAGCTCAGATACGCAGTATTTT
v_call: TRBV30; j_call: TRBJ1-5; d_call: .; cdr3_aa: CAWSGGGYSNQPQHF; cdr3_nt: TGTGCCTGGAGTGGAGGGGGTTATAGCAATCAGCCCCAGCATTTT
v_call: TRBV10-3; j_call: TRBJ1-1; d_call: .; cdr3_aa: CAISESGRPNTEAFF; cdr3_nt: TGTGCCATCAGTGAGTCGGGCAGGCCGAACACTGAAGCTTTCTTT
v_call: TRBV27; j_call: TRBJ2-1; d_call: TRBD1; cdr3_aa: CASRPDRATYNEQFF; cdr3_nt: TGTGCCAGCAGACCAGACAGGGCAACCTACAATGAGCAGTTCTTC
v_call: TRBV7-3; j_call: TRBJ1-5; d_call: TRBD1; cdr3_aa: CASNLRGQGAMSNQPQHF; cdr3_nt: TGTGCCAGCAACCTCCGGGGACAGGGGGCGATGAGCAATCAGCCCCAGCATTTT
v_call: TRBV19; j_call: TRBJ1-5; d_call: TRBD1; cdr3_aa: CASSWGQPSNQPQHF; cdr3_nt: TGTGCCAGTAGCTGGGGACAGCCTAGCAATCAGCCCCAGCATTTT
v_call: TRBV11-1; j_call: TRBJ2-3; d_call: TRBD1; cdr3_aa: CASSTRQGAIIDTQYF; cdr3_nt: TGTGCCAGCAGCACCAGACAGGGGGCGATTATAGATACGCAGTATTTT
v_call: TRBV29-1; j_call: TRBJ1-1; d_call: .; cdr3_aa: CSVLRGLQSTEAFF; cdr3_nt: TGCAGCGTTCTCCGGGGTCTCCAGAGCACTGAAGCTTTCTTT